A selection of T cell receptor beta chains follows, all from one sample in a study of type 1 regulatory T cells. These TCRs' antigens remain unknown. Using its own MiXCR run on the reads, TCRdb lists one record per CDR3 protein. The sample lists approximately 25,000 distinct CDR3 sequences, less than 60% occurring once. The sample was cultured T cells, either the whole culture or a sorted T cell fraction (not recorded which). The source of these receptors is a human donor in good health. CDR3s include the opening cysteine and the closing phenylalanine or tryptophan. The D gene is left open where the match is weak. Size tells how often a clone was seen (once, few, many) or the class of an expanded clone, and some rows leave it out.

D gene	clone size	V gene	J gene	CDR3 DNA	CDR3 protein
TRBD2	.	TRBV12-3/TRBV12-4	TRBJ2-5	TGTGCCAGCGGTTTAGCGGGATCCGAGACCCAGTACTTC	CASGLAGSETQYF
.	few	TRBV12-3/TRBV12-4	TRBJ2-2	TGTGCCAGCAGTCAGAGCCCGGGGGCGGGCGCCGGGGAGCTGTTTTTT	CASSQSPGAGAGELFF
.	.	TRBV5-5	TRBJ1-5	TGTGCCAGCAGCTTGGCCCCGGTGGGGGGGCCCCAGCATTTT	CASSLAPVGGPQHF
TRBD1	few	TRBV10-3	TRBJ1-4	TGTGCCATCAGGACCGAAGGGGGCAAGGAACTGTTTTTT	CAIRTEGGKELFF
TRBD1	.	TRBV20-1	TRBJ2-1	TGCAGTGCTAGAGTGGGGACAGGGAAGGATGAGCAGTTCTTC	CSARVGTGKDEQFF
TRBD1	.	TRBV5-1	TRBJ2-1	TGCGCCAGCAGCTTGTCAGGACAGGGGCCCAATGAGCAGTTCTTC	CASSLSGQGPNEQFF
TRBD1	many	TRBV6-5	TRBJ1-2	TGTGCCAGCAGGACACGGGACAGCATCTATGGCTACACCTTC	CASRTRDSIYGYTF
.	few	TRBV4-1	TRBJ1-2	TGCGCCAGCAGCCGGGCAGACCTGGGCGGCTACACCTTC	CASSRADLGGYTF
.	few	TRBV7-2	TRBJ2-6	TGTGCCAGCAGCACCCGATCGGTCGTTGGGGCCAACGTCCTGACTTTC	CASSTRSVVGANVLTF
.	.	TRBV29-1	TRBJ2-3	TGCAGCGTTGAACTGTCCGGAGATACGCAGTATTTT	CSVELSGDTQYF
TRBD2	.	TRBV20-1	TRBJ2-5	TGCAGTGCTAGAGACCGACTAGCGGGGGGGTCTAGGGGCCAAGAGACCCAGTACTTC	CSARDRLAGGSRGQETQYF
TRBD2	.	TRBV20-1	TRBJ2-3	TGCACCGCCCCAGGATTAGCGGGGGGTCTCACAGATACGCAGTATTTT	CTAPGLAGGLTDTQYF
.	once	TRBV24-1	TRBJ2-7	TGTGCCACCATAGGCTACGAGCAGTACTTC	CATIGYEQYF
.	.	TRBV13	TRBJ1-3	TGTGCCAGCAGCTTCCGCCGGGGTTCAGGGCAATCAGGAAACACCATATATTTT	CASSFRRGSGQSGNTIYF
.	many	TRBV18	TRBJ1-2	TGTGCCAGCTCACCCCAACAGGGCTTTGGCTACACCTTC	CASSPQQGFGYTF
TRBD1	once	TRBV2	TRBJ1-5	TGTGCCAGCAGCCCCGGGACAGGTTTCGGTCAGCCCCAGCATTTT	CASSPGTGFGQPQHF
.	few	TRBV6-5	TRBJ2-7	TGTGCCAGCAGTTACAACAGGGAGGCCTACGAGCAGTACTTC	CASSYNREAYEQYF
.	.	TRBV5-1	TRBJ1-2	TGCGCCAGCAGCTTGGAGGTCGGAGCTAACTATGGCTACACCTTC	CASSLEVGANYGYTF
TRBD1	.	TRBV5-5	TRBJ2-3	TGTGCCAGCAGCTTTATCACAGGGGGCCCAGATACGCAGTATTTT	CASSFITGGPDTQYF
TRBD2	few	TRBV6-5	TRBJ2-7	TGTGCCAGCAGCCATGGACTAGCGGGGGTCTACGAGCAGTACTTC	CASSHGLAGVYEQYF
.	.	TRBV27	TRBJ1-1	TGTGCCAGCAGTTCGCTCGGGCTGAACACTGAAGCTTTCTTT	CASSSLGLNTEAFF
TRBD1	few	TRBV20-1	TRBJ1-1	TGCAGTGCTAGAGCGGCAGGGGGTAGTGGGGCTTTCTTT	CSARAAGGSGAFF
TRBD2	medium-sized	TRBV5-1	TRBJ2-7	TGCGCCAGCAGCTTTCAGACTAGCGCCGGGGGATCTAGTCTGGCGCAGTACTTC	CASSFQTSAGGSSLAQYF
.	few	TRBV27	TRBJ1-6	TGTGCCAGCAGACTTAAGGGTATGCCTAATTCACCCCTCCACTTT	CASRLKGMPNSPLHF
TRBD1	.	TRBV27	TRBJ1-2	TGTGCCAGCCGAACCAGACAGGGCGCACTTTATGGCTACACCTTC	CASRTRQGALYGYTF
.	few	TRBV6-6	TRBJ1-2	TGTGCCAGCAGTTACTCGGACAGCCAGAACTATGGCTACACCTTC	CASSYSDSQNYGYTF
.	.	TRBV5-5	TRBJ2-2	TGTGCCAGCAGCTTGTGGGGGGCGAACACCCGGGAGCTGTTTTTT	CASSLWGANTRELFF
.	.	TRBV20-1	TRBJ1-5	TGCAGTGCTAAACCAGGACCTACCTCTACGCAGCCCCAGCATTTT	CSAKPGPTSTQPQHF
TRBD1	.	TRBV20-1	TRBJ1-2	TGCAGTGCTAGAGAGACAGGGTCTCGTGGCTACACCTTC	CSARETGSRGYTF
.	few	TRBV20-1	TRBJ2-3	TGCAGTGCTAGACGGGGAAATACGCAGTATTTT	CSARRGNTQYF
TRBD1	.	TRBV20-1	TRBJ2-3	TGCAGTGCTCTCCAGGGGGCGGGGGATACGCAGTATTTT	CSALQGAGDTQYF
.	few	TRBV18	TRBJ1-3	TGTGCCAGCTCACCACTGGCAGGGACAAACTCTGGAAACACCATATATTTT	CASSPLAGTNSGNTIYF
.	few	TRBV20-1	TRBJ1-2	TGCAGTGCTAGATTCAACTATGGCTACACCTTC	CSARFNYGYTF
.	.	TRBV15	TRBJ1-1	TGTGCCACCAGCAGAGATCCAGACCTCCGGAACACTGAAGCTTTCTTT	CATSRDPDLRNTEAFF
.	few	TRBV18	TRBJ2-2	TGTGCCAGCTCACCAATTAACAGGGCGAGGACCGGGGAGCTGTTTTTT	CASSPINRARTGELFF
TRBD1	many	TRBV20-1	TRBJ2-3	TGCAGTGCTGGGCGGGGGACAGGGGGCGCAGATACGCAGTATTTT	CSAGRGTGGADTQYF
TRBD1	medium-sized	TRBV20-1	TRBJ1-2	TGCAGTGCAGAACCCGACAGGGGGATTCATCGTACCTTC	CSAEPDRGIHRTF
TRBD1	medium-sized	TRBV20-1	TRBJ2-1	TGCAGTGTCTTACAGGGGGTGCCCCCCGAGCAGTTCTTC	CSVLQGVPPEQFF
.	medium-sized	TRBV3-1	TRBJ1-2	TGTGCCAGCAGCCAGCGGGACTATGGCTACACCTTC	CASSQRDYGYTF
.	.	TRBV20-1	TRBJ1-2	TGCAGTGCTAGAACAGGGACTAACTATGGCTACACCTTC	CSARTGTNYGYTF
.	.	TRBV7-2	TRBJ2-7	TGTGCCAGCAGCTTTCAAGTGGGACTGACGTACGAGCAGTACTTC	CASSFQVGLTYEQYF